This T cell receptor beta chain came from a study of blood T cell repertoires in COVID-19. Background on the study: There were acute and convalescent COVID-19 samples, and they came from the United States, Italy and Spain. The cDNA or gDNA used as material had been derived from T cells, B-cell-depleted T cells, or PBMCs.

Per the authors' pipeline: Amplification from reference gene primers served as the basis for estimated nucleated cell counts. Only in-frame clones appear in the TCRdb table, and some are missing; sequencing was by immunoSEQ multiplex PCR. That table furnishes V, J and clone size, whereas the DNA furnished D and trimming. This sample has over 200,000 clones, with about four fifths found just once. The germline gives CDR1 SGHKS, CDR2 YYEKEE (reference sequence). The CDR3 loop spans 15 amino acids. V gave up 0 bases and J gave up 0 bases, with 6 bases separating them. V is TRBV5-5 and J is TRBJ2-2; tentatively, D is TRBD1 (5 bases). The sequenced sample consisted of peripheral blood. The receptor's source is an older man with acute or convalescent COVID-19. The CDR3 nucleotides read TGTGCCAGCAGCTTGGAGGGGTCGAACACCGGGGAGCTGTTTTTT. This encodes CASSLEGSNTGELFF.